The 21 T cell receptor beta chains below were found in one sample sequenced in a study of tumor-infiltrating lymphocytes in primary liver carcinoma. They got blood RNA out of unsorted whole blood and also pulled out germline DNA. Making TCR beta cDNA involved around 510 ng total RNA and a constant-region primer. Each TCR beta library was derived from three nested multiplex PCR rounds that employed slightly modified ARM-PCR. Use of TRBV1-TRBV30 forward primers with a C-beta reverse primer characterized the first two PCR rounds, which lasted around 11 cycles each. TCRdb reprocessed the multiplex PCR reads via MiXCR and lists one record per CDR3 protein. The data hold 180,000 or so distinct CDR3 sequences, with about 60% observed a single time. The specimen sequenced was peripheral blood. These receptors were collected from a man in his forties with primary liver carcinoma and hepatitis B virus infection.

This clonotype was picked up a small number of times. The genes are TRBV6-2 or TRBV6-3 and TRBJ1-5; D is unclear. CDR1 and CDR2 from the germline V gene are MNHEY and SVGEGT. V lost 4 bases and J 6 bases, leaving 16 bases between the germline ends. CDR3 length: 15 residues. CDR3 DNA sequence: TGTGCCAGCAGTTGGGTGCGGGGTATGAGTCAGCCCCAGCATTTT. Translating gives CASSWVRGMSQPQHF.

The V call is TRBV12-3 or TRBV12-4, the J call TRBJ2-7; D is unresolved. V gave up 5 bases and J gave up 3 bases, with 17 bases separating them. This CDR3 is built from 15 residues. In DNA form, the CDR3 reads TGTGCCAGCAGTAGACCGGACCCTTGGGTCTACGAGCAGTACTTC. Translated, it gives CASSRPDPWVYEQYF.

The table lists this clonotype with a few counts. The chain links TRBV4-2 to TRBJ1-1; 9 bases match TRBD1. The J segment lost 5 bases and the V segment lost 0 bases, leaving 4 bases of the junction unmatched. The CDR3 runs 15 residues. Per the germline V gene, CDR1 is LGHNA and CDR2 is YNFKEQ. CDR3 sequence reads: CASSQEGGQGTEAFF. In nucleotides, the CDR3 is TGTGCCAGCAGCCAAGAGGGAGGACAGGGGACTGAAGCTTTCTTT.

J is TRBJ2-7 and V is TRBV11-2; 7 nucleotides match TRBD2. V lost 5 bases and J lost 6; bases outside the gene matches: 7. The CDR3 length is 13 residues. CDR1 and CDR2 from the germline V gene are SGHAT and FQNNGV. CDR3 in amino acids: CASSREVEGEQYF. CDR3 bases: TGTGCCAGCAGCCGGGAGGTCGAAGGCGAGCAGTACTTC.

The V gene is TRBV6-1, the J gene TRBJ2-7; D gene unclear. The germline V gene encodes CDR1 MNHNS and CDR2 SASEGT. The V end lost 0 bases, the J end lost 4 bases, and 7 bases lay between the germline ends. This CDR3 comprises 13 residues. The CDR3 loop reads CASSEACEYEQYF. The DNA for the CDR3 is TGTGCCAGCAGTGAAGCCTGCGAATACGAGCAGTACTTC.

CDR3 sequence reads: CASSPSGNQYEQYF. CDR3 nucleotides: TGTGCCAGCAGTCCGTCCGGGAACCAGTACGAGCAGTACTTC. This chain joins TRBV12-3 or TRBV12-4 and TRBJ2-7; tentative D call: TRBD2 (5 bases). Trimming removed 5 bases at V and 4 bases at J, with 15 bases between. The CDR3 runs to 14 residues.

The CDR3 here is CASSQDRLAGDRGAGELFF. CDR3 in DNA: TGTGCCAGCAGCCAAGATCGTCTAGCGGGCGACAGAGGTGCCGGGGAGCTGTTTTTT. The chain carries TRBV4-2 and TRBJ2-2; 8 bases line up with TRBD2. The ends lost 0 bases at V and 6 bases at J; junction bases unmatched: 15. This CDR3 is built from 19 residues. CDR1 is LGHNA and CDR2 is YNFKEQ in the germline V gene.

A few counts support this clonotype. The rearrangement joins TRBV29-1 to TRBJ2-7, with 9 nucleotides matching TRBD1. The CDR3 is made up of 14 amino acids. The trim removed 6 bases at V and 0 bases at J, leaving 6 bases unmatched. Germline loops: CDR1 SQVTM, CDR2 ANQGSEA. The CDR3 DNA reads TGCAGCGTCGTTCCGGGACAGGGCTCCTACGAGCAGTACTTC. Its protein product is CSVVPGQGSYEQYF.

CDR3 loop: CASSLGPGYGSGANVLTF. The CDR3 DNA sequence: TGTGCCAGCAGCTTAGGGCCAGGGTACGGCTCTGGGGCCAACGTCCTGACTTTC. The genes are TRBV11-2 and TRBJ2-6, with a possible D match to TRBD1 (5 bases). Germline loops: CDR1 SGHAT, CDR2 FQNNGV. V was cut by 1 base and J by 0 bases, with 13 bases left in between. This CDR3 contains 18 residues.

This clonotype was found a few times. The genes are TRBV14 and TRBJ2-1, with a tentative D call TRBD2 (6 bases). The germline V and J ends were trimmed by 0 bases and 8 bases, with 17 bases remaining between them. The CDR3 spans 16 residues. Germline V gives CDR1 SGHDN, CDR2 FVKESK. CDR3 sequence reads: CASSQDRGIGTDEQFF. Written as DNA, the CDR3 is TGTGCCAGCAGCCAAGATCGAGGAATTGGGACTGATGAGCAGTTCTTC.

Turning to this clonotype: Likely a read error: the CDR3 ends without its conserved phenylalanine or tryptophan. The rearrangement joins TRBV11-3 to TRBJ2-1; 14 nucleotides line up with TRBD2. This CDR3 has 16 amino acids. Germline V gene sequence: CDR1 SGHNT, CDR2 YENEEA. DNA of the CDR3: TGTGCCAGCATCTTATCAGGGACTAGCGGGAGAGATGAGCAGTTCTTA. This sequence encodes CASILSGTSGRDEQFL.

The rearrangement joins TRBV4-2 to TRBJ2-2; TRBD2 matches at 12 bases. The V gene's germline CDR1 is LGHNA and CDR2 YNFKEQ. CDR3 length equals 16 residues. Losses at the gene ends were 6 bases for V and 0 bases for J; bases not matched to a gene: 2. CDR3 sequence: CASRLAGGSNTGELFF. CDR3 nucleotides: TGTGCCAGCAGACTAGCGGGAGGCTCGAACACCGGGGAGCTGTTTTTT.

As regards this clonotype: Germline and junction disagree at one end, which may indicate a read error. In DNA form, the CDR3 reads TGTGCCAGCAGCTTAGACCAGGGGTGGGCTGAGGCTTCCTTT. Protein product: CASSLDQGWAEASF. This rearrangement joins TRBV11-2 to TRBJ1-1; D possibly corresponds to TRBD1 (6 bases). Germline V lookup: CDR1 SGHAT, CDR2 FQNNGV. The CDR3 totals 14 residues.

This clonotype appeared a few times. The chain is built from TRBV10-1 and TRBJ1-1; TRBD1 might be the D (5 bases). Germline CDR1 is WNHNN and CDR2 is SYGVQD (reference sequence). V lost 11 bases and J 13 bases, leaving 11 bases between the germline ends. The CDR3 is 8 residues long. CDR3: CAGTRGFF. The CDR3 DNA is TGCGCCGGGACCCGAGGTTTCTTT.

The rearrangement joins TRBV28 to TRBJ1-3; D is possibly TRBD1 (5 bases). The germline V gene encodes CDR1 MDHEN and CDR2 SYDVKM. The CDR3 is 13 residues long. The V end lost 3 bases, the J end lost 8 bases, and 11 bases lay between the germline ends. Written as DNA, the CDR3 is TGTGCCAGCAGTTTCGTCCGAGGGGACACCATATATTTT. This encodes CASSFVRGDTIYF.

A note on this clonotype: The junction departs from the called germline gene at one end, perhaps through a read error. V and J are TRBV4-1 and TRBJ2-3; weak D call: TRBD1 (5 bases). The germline gives CDR1 MGHRA, CDR2 YSYEKL. The CDR3 length is 15 residues. CDR3 amino acids: CASSSTPTDTDAQYF. The CDR3 nucleotides are TGCGCCAGCAGCTCAACGCCGACAGACACAGATGCGCAGTATTTT.

The chain joins TRBV10-1 to TRBJ2-1, with 8 bases matching TRBD2. This CDR3 has 16 amino acids. V trimming: 4 bases; J trimming: 0 bases; junction bases outside the gene matches: 5. The germline gives CDR1 WNHNN, CDR2 SYGVQD (reference sequence). As DNA, the CDR3 is TGCGCCAGCAGTGGGGGACTAGAGGGCTCCTACAATGAGCAGTTCTTC. As protein: CASSGGLEGSYNEQFF.

As concerns this clonotype: One junction end does not reproduce the germline sequence, and a read error may be involved. The chain uses TRBV11-2 and TRBJ1-1; D unclear. This CDR3 spans 13 amino acids. The germline CDR1 and CDR2 sequences are SGHAT and FQNNGV. In DNA form, the CDR3 reads TGTGACAGCAGCTTCGATAGAAGGACTGGAGCTTTCTTT. It encodes CDSSFDRRTGAFF.

Only a few counts were recorded for this clonotype. V and J are TRBV4-1 and TRBJ2-7; 10 bases fit TRBD1. The CDR3 contains 14 residues. Per germline, CDR1 MGHRA and CDR2 YSYEKL. The trim removed 3 bases at V and 2 bases at J, leaving 1 base unmatched. Written as DNA, the CDR3 is TGCGCCAGCAGCCATGGGACAGGGGCCTACGAGCAGTACTTC. Encoded protein: CASSHGTGAYEQYF.

This clonotype was seen a handful of times. The rearrangement uses TRBV12-3 or TRBV12-4 and TRBJ1-4; maybe TRBD1 (5 bases). The CDR3 totals 13 residues. The V gene lost 7 bases and the J gene lost 4 bases, with 10 bases spanning the gap. Here the CDR3 DNA reads TGTGCCAGCACCGACAGTCTTAATGAAAAACTGTTTTTT. Its protein product is CASTDSLNEKLFF.

The chain links TRBV12-3 or TRBV12-4 to TRBJ1-1; a weak D match, TRBD1 (5 bases). V lost 1 base and J 1 base, leaving 10 bases between the germline ends. The CDR3 runs to 15 residues. Here the CDR3 reads CASSLVRGRNTEAFF. CDR3 DNA: TGTGCCAGCAGTTTAGTTAGGGGAAGGAACACTGAAGCTTTCTTT.